The present T cell receptor beta chain was sequenced within a study of T cell responses to AZD1222 COVID-19 vaccine. Study-level background: Second doses were pooled across both intervals (about 4 or about 12 weeks). General observations from the study: Clonal diversity may have been underestimated in mostly white British donors. Among AZD1222 vaccinees, only six or seven were seropositive at baseline. There were repertoire samples only from the period after the peak T cell response.

In regard to this clone: Its antigen is undetermined.

In germline, CDR1 is LGHNA, CDR2 YSLEER. V was cut by 1 base and J by 4 bases, with 10 bases left in between. This CDR3 contains 14 residues. Produced via immunoSEQ multiplex PCR; TCRdb's table is partial and in-frame only. This sample has some 130,000 clones, with about nine tenths found just once. The origin of this receptor is an adult in good health. This sample comprised peripheral blood, obtained on day 0 of AZD1222 vaccination. This chain uses TRBV4-3 with TRBJ1-2; unclear D gene. In nucleotides, the CDR3 is TGCGCCAGCAGCCAAGGTCCAGGTCTCTATGGCTACACCTTC. This sequence encodes CASSQGPGLYGYTF.